This entry describes one TCR beta chain. Libraries were prepared by immunoSEQ multiplex PCR; TCRdb keeps only in-frame clonotypes and omits some of them. The sample consists of almost 300,000 clones, over 85% of them appearing once. These data are taken from a study of blood T cell repertoires in COVID-19. V dropped 0 bases and J dropped 2; count of bases not matched to a gene: 8. CDR1 and CDR2 from the germline V gene are SGHRS and YFSETQ. This CDR3 has 16 amino acids. V gene TRBV5-1 combines with J gene TRBJ2-7; TRBD2 matches 7 bases. The sequencing input was peripheral blood. The origin of this receptor is a woman aged 25 to 45 with COVID-19, enrolled during active disease. CDR3 residues: CASSLAAGEGTYEQYF. The CDR3 nucleotides are TGCGCCAGCAGCTTGGCGGCGGGGGAGGGCACCTACGAGCAGTACTTC.